This TCR beta chain was captured in a study of cytomegalovirus exposure and HLA in healthy donors. Notes on this clone: The antigen is undetermined.

The CDR3 is 12 amino acids. V lost 4 bases to trimming and J lost 8 bases, with 12 bases between them. CDR1 SQVTM and CDR2 ANQGSEA come from the germline V gene. Study conclusions and caveats: A later analysis found that most CMV-associated TCR beta chains appeared HLA-restricted. Reported performance of the classifier showed diagnosis of cytomegalovirus status with high specificity and sensitivity. Later examination showed HLA-associated TCR beta chains had greater clonal expansion than equally common others.

The PCR employed 60 Vbeta primers together with 13 Jbeta primers. TCRdb's table, derived via immunoSEQ multiplex PCR, lists solely in-frame clones and lacks some. The sample includes around 220,000 clones, 60% to 80% seen only once; the top ten take around 2%. V gene TRBV29-1 combines with J gene TRBJ2-1; the D gene is possibly TRBD2 (6 bases). This TCR came from a man aged 18 to 35 in good health and CMV-seronegative. Input material: PBMCs. Here the CDR3 DNA reads TGCAGCGTTGGGAGGCGGGGCGATGAGCAGTTCTTC. Its translation is CSVGRRGDEQFF.